The clone carrying this TCR beta chain was recorded many times. Its antigen is as yet unknown. V was pared by 4 bases and J by 2 bases, with 8 bases between. The CDR3 is made up of 13 amino acids. The germline gives CDR1 SGHTA, CDR2 FQGTGA. The sample is drawn from a study of regulatory T cells in long-lasting Graves disease. Study-wide results and limits: Among persistent patients, a larger number of public clonotypes were shared (about 3,000) than among newly diagnosed patients (about 970). It was possible that the small sample size reduced accuracy. Persistent disease preferred TRBV28, TRBJ1-2 and TRBJ2-5.

Described time point: persistent/refractory GD, antithyroid drugs over 5 years with positive TRAb. Researchers made the TCR library from RNA that was extracted from PBMCs. To make TCR beta libraries, researchers used iRepertoire HTBI primers and Arm-PCR of CDR3 regions. Original handling: Samples collectively showed some 60 TRBV and about 15 TRBJ segments. TCRdb analysed the multiplex PCR reads with MiXCR anew, one entry per CDR3 protein. For this entry, the V and J calls and clone size follow TCRdb and not the study's own pipeline. The sample yields more than 300,000 distinct CDR3 sequences, approximately 25% seen once.

This material consisted of peripheral blood mononuclear cells (PBMCs), taken when the disease was refractory, from a patient treated with antithyroid drugs. This TCR derives from a woman aged 40 to 50 with Graves disease. V and J are TRBV7-3 and TRBJ2-5; D is unresolved. The CDR3 here is CASSSRIQETQYF. The CDR3 DNA reads as TGTGCCAGCAGCTCCAGGATTCAAGAGACCCAGTACTTC.